The 12 T cell receptor beta chains reported below all come from one sample, sequenced in a study of T cells in Graves' hyperthyroidism and ophthalmopathy. The TCR beta CDR3 regions underwent amplification using RNA transcripts as the source. HTBI primers were employed in a first-round RT-PCR of the TCR CDR3. One entry per CDR3 protein results from TCRdb running MiXCR on the multiplex PCR reads. Here the sample spans roughly 580,000 distinct CDR3 sequences, approximately 15% being singletons. Sequencing used blood. These receptors were taken from a woman between 25 and 40 years old with Graves' hyperthyroidism that later progressed to Graves' ophthalmopathy.

This clonotype was detected only a few times. In DNA form, the CDR3 reads TGCGCCAGCAGCCAAGTCTTCCCGGAAGGAACTGGAAACACCATATATTTT. Protein: CASSQVFPEGTGNTIYF. This chain uses TRBV4-1 with TRBJ1-3; D gene unclear. The germline gives CDR1 MGHRA, CDR2 YSYEKL. The V gene lost 1 base and the J gene lost 2 bases, with 15 bases spanning the gap. The CDR3 loop spans 17 amino acids.

The chain combines TRBV5-1 with TRBJ2-1, with D uncertain. CDR1 is SGHRS and CDR2 is YFSETQ in the germline V gene. The CDR3 length is 15 residues. V dropped 2 bases and J dropped 3 bases, with 12 bases sitting between them. The CDR3 reads CASSFKGPNYNEQFF. The CDR3 DNA is TGCGCCAGCAGCTTTAAGGGCCCTAACTACAATGAGCAGTTCTTC.

Many counts were recorded for this clonotype. The V and J genes are TRBV27 and TRBJ2-7; D is perhaps TRBD1 (7 bases). Germline V gives CDR1 MNHEY, CDR2 SMNVEV (reference sequence). Between the trimmed V and J ends, which lost 3 bases and 5 bases, there was a span of 17 bases. CDR3 length: 15 residues. CDR3 amino acids: CASSFGAGGFHEQYF. In DNA, the CDR3 is TGTGCCAGCAGTTTTGGGGCAGGGGGGTTCCACGAGCAGTACTTC.

This clonotype was seen many times. J is TRBJ2-7 and V is TRBV20-1; D is undetermined. Germline CDR1 reads DFQATT; CDR2 reads SNEGSKA (reference sequence). Trimming pared 3 bases from V and 2 bases from J, leaving 8 bases between. The CDR3 spans 12 residues. DNA of the CDR3: TGCAGTGCTAGCAGGTTACCCTACGAGCAGTACTTC. As protein: CSASRLPYEQYF.

This clonotype was counted at least ten times. The chain joins TRBV5-4 to TRBJ1-2; 9 bases line up with TRBD1. Germline V gene data show CDR1 as SGHNT and CDR2 as YYREEE (reference sequence). Germline trimming cut 2 bases from V and 4 bases from J; bases unmatched to any gene: 3. The CDR3 contains 14 residues. The CDR3, as DNA: TGTGCCAGCAGCTTCGGGACAGGGACCTATGGCTACACCTTC. The encoded protein is CASSFGTGTYGYTF. Looking up the rest from reference TRBV5-4 and TRBJ1-2 gives the full variable domain: ETGVTQSPTHLIKTRGQQVTLRCSSQSGHNTVSWYQQALGQGPQFIFQYYREEENGRGNFPPRFSGLQFPNYSSELNVNALELDDSALYLCASSFGTGTYGYTFGSGTRLTVV.

The gene calls are TRBV3-1 and TRBJ2-1; D gene uncertain. In germline, CDR1 is LGHDT, CDR2 YNNKEL (reference sequence). CDR3 length: 13 amino acids. V was cut by 5 bases and J by 9 bases, with 14 bases left in between. Here the CDR3 reads CASSLARVGEQFF. The CDR3 DNA reads TGTGCCAGCAGCTTGGCTAGGGTTGGTGAGCAGTTCTTC.

This clonotype has only a few counts. The rearrangement links TRBV24-1 to TRBJ2-1, with 13 bases lining up with TRBD2. CDR1 and CDR2 (germline): KGHDR, SFDVKD. The trim removed 1 base at V and 7 bases at J, leaving 15 bases unmatched. The CDR3 runs to 20 residues. The chain's CDR3 is CATSDFEISGTSGKENEQFF. CDR3 sequence (DNA): TGTGCCACCAGTGATTTCGAAATATCCGGGACTAGCGGGAAGGAAAATGAGCAGTTCTTC.

This clonotype appeared many times. This rearrangement joins TRBV28 to TRBJ1-2; possible D gene TRBD1, 6 bases. Trimming removed 5 bases from V and 4 bases from J, with 23 bases in between. CDR1 and CDR2 from the germline V gene are MDHEN and SYDVKM. The CDR3 totals 17 residues. In DNA, the CDR3 is TGTGCCAGCAGTCCTCAAAGGGGGATTGGGGGACGCTATGGCTACACCTTC. Its protein product is CASSPQRGIGGRYGYTF.

This clonotype appeared a few times. The chain has TRBV13 and TRBJ2-6; possibly TRBD1 for D (6 bases). Per germline, CDR1 PRHDT and CDR2 FYEKMQ (reference sequence). V dropped 4 bases and J dropped 0 bases, with 10 bases sitting between them. The CDR3 extends over 16 amino acids. The CDR3 protein is CASSSKGVSGANVLTF. The CDR3 DNA reads TGTGCCAGCAGCTCCAAGGGGGTCTCTGGGGCCAACGTCCTGACTTTC.

The sample holds many counts of this clonotype. V usage is TRBV7-2 and J usage is TRBJ1-5; 7 bases are a match to TRBD1. Germline V gene data show CDR1 as SGHTA and CDR2 as FQGNSA. CDR3 length: 16 residues. The trim removed 1 base at V and 2 bases at J, leaving 5 bases unmatched. CDR3 coding DNA: TGTGCCAGCAGCTTAGTACAGGGGAGGGGCAATCAGCCCCAGCATTTT. Translating it yields CASSLVQGRGNQPQHF.

This clonotype was detected ten times or more. This sequence joins TRBV5-1 and TRBJ2-1, with TRBD2 identical over 9 bases. Germline lookup yields CDR1 SGHRS and CDR2 YFSETQ. The junction had 8 bases not matched to a gene; V was cut back by 4 bases and J by 6 bases. This CDR3 is 15 amino acids long. The CDR3 DNA is TGCGCCAGCAGCGGGGGACTAGCAGAGGGCAATGAGCAGTTCTTC. It encodes CASSGGLAEGNEQFF.

There are a few counts of this clonotype. V usage is TRBV5-4 and J usage is TRBJ2-7; the D call may be TRBD1 or TRBD2 (6 bases each). The V end lost 4 bases, the J end lost 3 bases, and 20 bases lay between the germline ends. Germline V gene lookup returns CDR1 SGHNT and CDR2 YYREEE (reference sequence). There are 16 residues in the CDR3. The CDR3 bases are TGTGCCAGCAGCCGTGGGGGGCGAAACGGGGGCTACGAGCAGTACTTC. Residues: CASSRGGRNGGYEQYF.